This TCR beta chain was identified in a study of blood T cell repertoires in COVID-19. At the level of the study: Spain, Italy and the United States supplied samples that represented acute and convalescent COVID-19. Sources were T cells, B-cell-depleted T cells, or PBMCs; the material itself was cDNA or gDNA.

In the source study's methods: Quantification of nucleated cells was approximated via reference gene primer amplification. The repertoire was sequenced with immunoSEQ multiplex PCR; TCRdb's copy has only in-frame clones and lacks some. V, J and clone size are taken as reported in that table, and D and trimming were inferred from the DNA itself. The sample lists some 200,000 clones; about 89% were seen once. Trimming removed 2 bases at V and 4 bases at J, with 11 bases between. This CDR3 has 14 residues. The germline V gene encodes CDR1 SGHVS and CDR2 FQNEAQ. The J gene is TRBJ2-5, the V gene TRBV7-8, with D unclear. The clonotype originates from a man in his 70s with acute or convalescent COVID-19. The specimen sequenced was peripheral blood. The CDR3 DNA reads TGTGCCAGCAGCTTATCAGTAGGCGGAGAGACCCAGTACTTC. This encodes CASSLSVGGETQYF.